This passage covers 8 T cell receptor beta chains from one sample sequenced in a study of shared clonotypes between healthy human individuals. Generated by immunoSEQ multiplex PCR, the TCRdb table keeps only in-frame clones and is missing some. Of some 700,000 clones in the sample, about 90% were seen once. Sequenced sample: memory CD8+ T cells from PBMCs. Indicated subset: CD45RO+ cells pooled with CCR7-negative TemRA cells. The origin of the receptors is a young man in good health. Some clones in this sample may be carry-over from other donors' samples.

This clone was seen just once. The chain recombines TRBV2 with TRBJ2-3; D is ambiguous. Per germline, CDR1 SNHLY and CDR2 FYNNEI. The V gene lost 6 bases and the J gene lost 0 bases, with 13 bases spanning the gap. The CDR3 length is 15 residues. The CDR3: CASSLHRASTDTQYF. In nucleotides, the CDR3 is TGTGCCAGCAGCCTACATCGGGCTAGCACAGATACGCAGTATTTT.

This sequence joins TRBV6-1 and TRBJ2-7; D is unclear. Trimming stripped 8 bases from V and 3 bases from J, with 8 bases between. The CDR3 is 11 residues long. The germline gives CDR1 MNHNS, CDR2 SASEGT. CDR3 coding DNA: TGTGCCAGCGATCAAAGCTACGAGCAGTACTTC. Protein: CASDQSYEQYF.

This rearrangement joins TRBV27 to TRBJ2-7, with 12 bases matching TRBD1. V dropped 2 bases and J dropped 2; count of bases not matched to a gene: 4. The CDR3 is 16 residues long. Looked up from germline, CDR1 is MNHEY and CDR2 is SMNVEV (reference sequence). The CDR3 nucleotides are TGTGCCAGCAGTTTACTCGGGACAGGGGGCACCTACGAGCAGTACTTC. Protein product: CASSLLGTGGTYEQYF.

This rearrangement joins TRBV27 to TRBJ1-4; TRBD1 agrees at 7 bases. V gave up 6 bases and J gave up 3 bases; unmatched junction bases: 7. Germline V lookup: CDR1 MNHEY, CDR2 SMNVEV (reference sequence). The CDR3 contains 15 residues. The CDR3 sequence is CASRAGTVSNEKLFF. The CDR3 nucleotides read TGTGCCAGCAGAGCCGGGACAGTATCTAATGAAAAACTGTTTTTT.

This rearrangement joins TRBV2 to TRBJ2-1, with 10 nucleotides matching TRBD2. The CDR3 runs 15 residues. V shed 6 bases and J 3 bases; nucleotides not matched to a gene: 5. The germline gives CDR1 SNHLY, CDR2 FYNNEI. The CDR3 loop is CASRRTSGFYNEQFF. DNA of the CDR3: TGTGCCAGCAGACGGACTAGCGGATTCTACAATGAGCAGTTCTTC.

J is TRBJ2-5 and V is TRBV11-3; D gene unclear. This CDR3 contains 11 residues. CDR1 is SGHNT and CDR2 is YENEEA in the germline V gene. V gave up 6 bases and J gave up 10 bases, with 12 bases separating them. The CDR3 sequence: CASSGKKVQYF. CDR3 DNA sequence: TGTGCCAGCAGTGGGAAAAAGGTCCAGTACTTC.

This chain connects TRBV27 to TRBJ2-2; D unresolved. The CDR3 extends over 18 amino acids. Germline lookup yields CDR1 MNHEY and CDR2 SMNVEV (reference sequence). Deletions cut 5 bases from V and 1 base from J, with 20 bases between. CDR3 residues: CASSLGFIGTVNTGELFF. The CDR3 DNA reads as TGTGCCAGCAGTCTAGGGTTTATTGGTACGGTGAACACCGGGGAGCTGTTTTTT.

This sequence joins TRBV27 and TRBJ2-1, with TRBD2 matching over 10 bases. Germline CDR1 is MNHEY and CDR2 is SMNVEV (reference sequence). V lost 6 bases, J lost 5 bases, and 4 bases stayed unmatched. The CDR3 length is 14 residues. CDR3 protein: CASRTLAGNNEQFF. Written as DNA, the CDR3 is TGTGCCAGCAGAACACTAGCGGGAAACAATGAGCAGTTCTTC.